These 27 T cell receptor beta chains were all obtained from the same sample, sequenced in a study of shared clonotypes between healthy human individuals. The data were produced by immunoSEQ multiplex PCR, yet TCRdb's version contains in-frame clones alone and is incomplete. The sample records roughly 700,000 clones, over 65% being singletons. The source material was memory CD4+ T cells sorted from blood. Regarding subset: CD45RA-negative fraction. The receptor source for this set is a woman under 40 in good health.

V and J are TRBV29-1 and TRBJ2-6; 7 nucleotides match TRBD2. Germline trimming cut 5 bases from V and 5 bases from J; bases unmatched to any gene: 15. The CDR3 is made up of 17 amino acids. In germline, CDR1 is SQVTM, CDR2 ANQGSEA. The DNA of the CDR3 is TGCAGCGTTCATACCAGACTAGCACAAAGTCGGGCCAACGTCCTGACTTTC. Protein product: CSVHTRLAQSRANVLTF. Drawing the rest from reference TRBV29-1 and TRBJ2-6, the complete variable domain is SAVISQKPSRDICQRGTSLTIQCQVDSQVTMMFWYRQQPGQSLTLIATANQGSEATYESGFVIDKFPISRPNLTFSTLTVSNMSPEDSSIYLCSVHTRLAQSRANVLTFGAGSRLTVL.

V usage is TRBV10-1 and J usage is TRBJ2-2; no reliable D call. The CDR3 covers 12 residues. The germline V and J ends were trimmed by 9 bases and 10 bases, with 15 bases remaining between them. From germline, CDR1 is WNHNN and CDR2 SYGVQD (reference sequence). The CDR3 nucleotides are TGCGCCAGACATATCTTTGGGGAGGAGCTGTTTTTT. This sequence encodes CARHIFGEELFF.

The chain carries TRBV27 and TRBJ1-4; D is possibly TRBD1 (6 bases). The V and J ends lost 1 base and 7 bases respectively, with 19 bases between them. The germline gives CDR1 MNHEY, CDR2 SMNVEV (reference sequence). The CDR3 loop spans 17 amino acids. The CDR3 region has the DNA TGTGCCAGCAGTTTATATCCGCCGAGGGGGGCGGGTGAAAAACTGTTTTTT. It specifies CASSLYPPRGAGEKLFF. Filled out from reference TRBV27 and TRBJ1-4, the complete variable domain reads EAQVTQNPRYLITVTGKKLTVTCSQNMNHEYMSWYRQDPGLGLRQIYYSMNVEVTDKGDVPEGYKVSRKEKRNFPLILESPSPNQTSLYFCASSLYPPRGAGEKLFFGSGTQLSVL.

The chain joins TRBV7-9 to TRBJ2-1, with a tentative D call TRBD2 (5 bases). Germline CDR1 SEHNR, CDR2 FQNEAQ (reference sequence). The V gene lost 6 bases and the J gene lost 10 bases, with 10 bases spanning the gap. The CDR3 totals 11 residues. As DNA, the CDR3 is TGTGCCAGCAGTTTGATAGCGGAGCAGTTCTTC. Translation: CASSLIAEQFF.

The chain carries TRBV28 and TRBJ2-7, with a possible D match to TRBD1 (6 bases). The CDR3 sequence is 13 residues long. Per the germline V gene, CDR1 is MDHEN and CDR2 is SYDVKM. Trimming pared 7 bases from V and 2 bases from J, leaving 12 bases between. CDR3 in amino acids: CASTTQGTYEQYF. CDR3 DNA: TGTGCCAGCACAACACAGGGAACCTACGAGCAGTACTTC.

This clone was picked up a small number of times. The V call is TRBV11-2, the J call TRBJ2-7, with 16 bases that match TRBD2. The CDR3 has 18 amino acids. Germline CDR1 is SGHAT and CDR2 is FQNNGV. V shed 1 base and J 7 bases; nucleotides not matched to a gene: 10. CDR3 residues: CASSLGPGLAGGRNEQYF. The CDR3 region has the DNA TGTGCCAGCAGCTTAGGTCCGGGACTAGCGGGAGGGAGGAATGAGCAGTACTTC.

The chain combines TRBV4-1 with TRBJ2-7; no clear D gene. V lost 3 bases, J lost 6 bases, and 15 bases lay in between. This CDR3 is 14 amino acids long. CDR1 MGHRA and CDR2 YSYEKL come from the germline V gene. The CDR3 DNA sequence: TGCGCCAGCAGCCAGAGCCCCTTTACCAGCGAGCAGTACTTC. It translates to CASSQSPFTSEQYF.

The chain combines TRBV5-1 with TRBJ1-1, with a weak D call TRBD1 (5 bases). The CDR3 loop spans 15 amino acids. V shed 4 bases and J shed 1 base, with 14 bases lying between them. Germline CDR1 is SGHRS and CDR2 is YFSETQ. CDR3 in DNA: TGCGCCAGCAGCCCCATAGGGGCGAGGAACACTGAAGCTTTCTTT. The encoded protein is CASSPIGARNTEAFF. Using reference TRBV5-1 and TRBJ1-1 for the parts outside the CDR3, the full variable domain is KAGVTQTPRYLIKTRGQQVTLSCSPISGHRSVSWYQQTPGQGLQFLFEYFSETQRNKGNFPGRFSGRQFSNSRSEMNVSTLELGDSALYLCASSPIGARNTEAFFGQGTRLTVV.

This clone has a handful of counts. The chain joins TRBV7-8 to TRBJ1-2; D is undetermined. V shed 3 bases and J shed 3 bases, with 14 bases lying between them. This CDR3 region has 15 residues. Germline V lookup: CDR1 SGHVS, CDR2 FQNEAQ. CDR3 DNA: TGTGCCAGCAGCTTCCGCCTGACTCTTGACTATGGCTACACCTTC. Encoded protein: CASSFRLTLDYGYTF.

The V call is TRBV10-3, the J call TRBJ2-2; D call uncertain. This CDR3 has 15 residues. The V gene's germline CDR1 is ENHRY and CDR2 SYGVKD. Trimming pared 0 bases from V and 8 bases from J, leaving 13 bases between. The CDR3 nucleotides are TGTGCCATCAGTGAGTCGAGACCCCCCGGGGGGGAGCTGTTTTTT. Translation: CAISESRPPGGELFF.

The genes are TRBV5-1 and TRBJ2-7; 9 bases line up with TRBD2. Per germline, CDR1 SGHRS and CDR2 YFSETQ. The length of the CDR3 is 15 residues. With V trimmed by 1 base and J by 7 bases, 9 bases remained unmatched. The CDR3 sequence is CASSLTLAGLMEQYF. DNA for the CDR3: TGCGCCAGCAGCTTGACGCTAGCGGGACTCATGGAGCAGTACTTC.

This sequence joins TRBV4-1 and TRBJ2-5, with 9 positions matching TRBD1. Germline CDR1 reads MGHRA; CDR2 reads YSYEKL. This CDR3 is built from 17 residues. With V trimmed by 3 bases and J by 4 bases, 12 bases remained unmatched. CDR3 protein: CASSQGVGDRVGETQYF. The DNA of the CDR3 is TGCGCCAGCAGCCAGGGAGTCGGGGACAGGGTGGGAGAGACCCAGTACTTC.

The CDR3 sequence: CASSIQQGLEQFF. As DNA, the CDR3 is TGTGCCAGTAGTATACAACAGGGCCTTGAGCAGTTCTTC. V gene TRBV19 combines with J gene TRBJ2-1, with a tentative D call TRBD1 (6 bases). V was pared by 2 bases and J by 9 bases, with 11 bases between. From germline, CDR1 is LNHDA and CDR2 SQIVND (reference sequence). The CDR3 runs to 13 residues. Based on the CDR3 plus reference TRBV19 and TRBJ2-1, the full variable domain is DGGITQSPKYLFRKEGQNVTLSCEQNLNHDAMYWYRQDPGQGLRLIYYSQIVNDFQKGDIAEGYSVSREKKESFPLTVTSAQKNPTAFYLCASSIQQGLEQFFGPGTRLTVL.

The chain uses TRBV7-3 and TRBJ2-5; TRBD2 is a possible D gene (6 bases). Germline V gene data show CDR1 as SGHTA and CDR2 as FQGTGA. Deletions cut 3 bases from V and 7 bases from J, with 15 bases between. The CDR3 consists of 14 residues. The CDR3 loop reads CASSFAGSSRTQYF. CDR3 nucleotides: TGTGCCAGCAGCTTTGCGGGGTCCTCGAGGACCCAGTACTTC.

This clone was found a few times. The rearrangement uses TRBV28 and TRBJ2-7; no clear D gene. The CDR3 covers 14 residues. V was cut by 0 bases and J by 2 bases, with 8 bases left in between. Germline V gives CDR1 MDHEN, CDR2 SYDVKM. The DNA of the CDR3 is TGTGCCAGCAGTTTATGGGACCGACCCTACGAGCAGTACTTC. This translates into CASSLWDRPYEQYF.

This clone was detected only a few times. The V gene is TRBV2, the J gene TRBJ1-5; D is unresolved. This CDR3 is built from 14 residues. Between the trimmed V and J ends, which lost 8 bases and 1 base, there was a span of 12 bases. Per germline, CDR1 SNHLY and CDR2 FYNNEI. CDR3 bases: TGTGCCAGCCGTAAGCGGGGAAGCAATCAGCCCCAGCATTTT. Encoded protein: CASRKRGSNQPQHF.

A word on this clone: Additional DNA sequences in this sample encode the identical CDR3. This chain uses TRBV6-4 with TRBJ1-1; no clear D. V gave up 3 bases and J gave up 1 base, with 6 bases separating them. Germline-derived CDR1 and CDR2 are MRHNA and SNTAGT. The CDR3 runs 13 residues. CDR3 protein: CASSEVANTEAFF. The CDR3 DNA reads TGTGCCAGCAGTGAGGTAGCGAACACTGAAGCTTTCTTT.

This chain joins TRBV29-1 and TRBJ2-1; 10 nucleotides line up with TRBD2. Germline CDR1 is SQVTM and CDR2 is ANQGSEA. The ends lost 3 bases at V and 9 bases at J; junction bases unmatched: 5. This CDR3 has 13 residues. CDR3 nucleotide sequence: TGCAGCGTTGAGCCAGCGGGAGGGGGTGAGCAGTTCTTC. This sequence encodes CSVEPAGGGEQFF.

The rearrangement joins TRBV5-1 to TRBJ1-1; D possibly corresponds to TRBD1 (5 bases). Germline V lookup: CDR1 SGHRS, CDR2 YFSETQ. CDR3 length equals 15 residues. Deletions cut 4 bases from V and 3 bases from J, with 16 bases between. In DNA, the CDR3 is TGCGCCAGCAGCACGGGGTGGGACGGGGACACTGAAGCTTTCTTT. Encoded protein: CASSTGWDGDTEAFF.

This clone appeared a few times. J is TRBJ2-5 and V is TRBV6-1; 9 bases map to TRBD1. The J call may not be correct, given that the DNA end is closer to TRBJ2-7. This CDR3 has 15 amino acids. Germline CDR1 reads MNHNS; CDR2 reads SASEGT. Here the CDR3 reads CASHPGGTGSNEQYF. In DNA form, the CDR3 reads TGTGCCAGTCACCCGGGTGGGACAGGGTCCAACGAGCAGTACTTC.

The rearrangement links TRBV27 to TRBJ2-7, with 15 bases identical to TRBD2. CDR3 length: 17 residues. The ends lost 4 bases at V and 0 bases at J; junction bases unmatched: 4. Germline lookup yields CDR1 MNHEY and CDR2 SMNVEV (reference sequence). CDR3 loop: CASSSSGLAGGSYEQYF. CDR3 DNA sequence: TGTGCCAGCAGTTCCTCGGGACTAGCGGGAGGCTCCTACGAGCAGTACTTC.

The V call is TRBV27, the J call TRBJ2-1; 9 bases map to TRBD2. The CDR3 loop spans 19 amino acids. Germline assignment: CDR1 MNHEY and CDR2 SMNVEV (reference sequence). With V trimmed by 0 bases and J by 7 bases, 16 bases remained unmatched. DNA of the CDR3: TGTGCCAGCAGTTTATCGAGGAGTTGGGCTAGCGGGACGAAAAATGAGCAGTTCTTC. Its translation: CASSLSRSWASGTKNEQFF.

On this clone itself: The sample has other DNA sequences that encode this CDR3 too. The CDR3: CASRPGQGNYGYTF. CDR3 nucleotide sequence: TGTGCCAGTAGGCCGGGACAGGGGAACTATGGCTACACCTTC. The rearrangement uses TRBV19 and TRBJ1-2; the match to TRBD1 covers 10 bases. Germline V lookup: CDR1 LNHDA, CDR2 SQIVND (reference sequence). CDR3 length: 14 amino acids. With 6 bases clipped from V and 2 bases from J, the junction kept 3 bases outside the gene matches.

The rearrangement links TRBV19 to TRBJ2-2; 7 bases align to TRBD1. This CDR3 contains 16 residues. V lost 3 bases and J lost 0; bases outside the gene matches: 4. Germline V gene sequence: CDR1 LNHDA, CDR2 SQIVND (reference sequence). Here the CDR3 DNA reads TGTGCCAGTAGTATGGCGACAGGGCCGAACACCGGGGAGCTGTTTTTT. Translation gives CASSMATGPNTGELFF.

This clone was seen only a few times. J is TRBJ1-5 and V is TRBV19; D gene ambiguous. Looked up from germline, CDR1 is LNHDA and CDR2 is SQIVND (reference sequence). The CDR3 consists of 13 residues. V lost 5 bases and J lost 9, with 14 bases in between. The CDR3 DNA follows: TGTGCCAGTAGTCCGGACTGGAGAGGGCCCCAGCATTTT. It is translated as CASSPDWRGPQHF. Together with reference TRBV19 and TRBJ1-5, the CDR3 gives the full variable domain: DGGITQSPKYLFRKEGQNVTLSCEQNLNHDAMYWYRQDPGQGLRLIYYSQIVNDFQKGDIAEGYSVSREKKESFPLTVTSAQKNPTAFYLCASSPDWRGPQHFGDGTRLSIL.

The gene calls are TRBV4-1 and TRBJ2-3; 13 bases line up with TRBD2. In germline, CDR1 is MGHRA, CDR2 YSYEKL. This CDR3 region has 17 residues. Germline trimming cut 4 bases from V and 0 bases from J; bases unmatched to any gene: 4. CDR3 loop: CASSRGLAGTSTDTQYF. The CDR3, as DNA: TGCGCCAGCAGCCGGGGACTAGCGGGGACTAGCACAGATACGCAGTATTTT.

The rearrangement links TRBV5-4 to TRBJ1-1, with 8 positions matching TRBD1. Unmatched junction bases numbered 4, after V lost 2 bases and J lost 4 bases. The CDR3 is made up of 14 amino acids. The germline gives CDR1 SGHNT, CDR2 YYREEE (reference sequence). The CDR3 DNA reads TGTGCCAGCAGCTTCCGTGACAGGGGCACTGAAGCTTTCTTT. As protein: CASSFRDRGTEAFF.